The TCR beta chain described here comes from a study of cytomegalovirus exposure and HLA in healthy donors. The study ran its PCR with 60 Vbeta and 13 Jbeta primers. Sequencing used immunoSEQ multiplex PCR; TCRdb keeps in-frame clones, though not all of them. The repertoire has some 160,000 clones, approximately 80% of them found once; the top ten carry more than 1.5%. Comment on this clone: Its matching antigen is unknown.

Losses at the gene ends were 9 bases for V and 3 bases for J; bases not matched to a gene: 6. CDR1 and CDR2 from the germline V gene are ENHRY and SYGVKD. The CDR3 contains 13 residues. Findings and limits, study-wide: The study dropped some indistinguishable V segments, TRBV6-2 and TRBV6-3 among them. Evidence from a later analysis indicated that most CMV-associated TCR beta chains looked HLA-restricted.

Sequencing input: PBMCs. This TCR was recovered from a man between 18 and 35 years old in good health and CMV-seronegative. This chain links TRBV10-3 with TRBJ2-7; 9 positions match TRBD1. The CDR3 sequence: CAIRDREYYEQYF. The CDR3 DNA reads TGTGCCATAAGGGACAGGGAATACTACGAGCAGTACTTC.